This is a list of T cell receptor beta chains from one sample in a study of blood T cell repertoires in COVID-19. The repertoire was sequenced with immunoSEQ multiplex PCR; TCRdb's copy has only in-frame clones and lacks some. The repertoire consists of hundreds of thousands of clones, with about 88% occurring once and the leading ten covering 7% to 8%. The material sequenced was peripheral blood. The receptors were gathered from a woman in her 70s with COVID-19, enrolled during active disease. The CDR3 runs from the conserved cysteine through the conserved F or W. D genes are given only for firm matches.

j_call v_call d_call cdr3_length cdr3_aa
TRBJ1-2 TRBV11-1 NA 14 CASSLEARNYGYTF
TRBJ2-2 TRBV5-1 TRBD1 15 CASRPGTGSTGELFF
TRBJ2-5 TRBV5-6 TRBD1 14 CASSPETGAKTQYF
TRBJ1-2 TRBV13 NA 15 CASSSQEVPNYGYTF
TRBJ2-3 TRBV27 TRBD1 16 CASSYLTGVPPDTQYF
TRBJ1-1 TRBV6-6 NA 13 CASGSWGNTEAFF
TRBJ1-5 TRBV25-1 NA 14 CASSEYTGRQPQHF
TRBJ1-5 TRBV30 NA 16 CAWSVFAGQSNQPQHF
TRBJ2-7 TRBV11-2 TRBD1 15 CASSLKGQGAYEQYF
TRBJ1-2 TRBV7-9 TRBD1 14 CASSLAQGVSGYTF
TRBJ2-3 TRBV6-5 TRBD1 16 CASSFVGTGDQDTQYF
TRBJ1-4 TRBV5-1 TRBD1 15 CASRFTGGLNEKLFF
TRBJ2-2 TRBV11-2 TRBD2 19 CASSSMGGTSGGAPGELFF
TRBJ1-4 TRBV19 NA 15 CASTPQLATNEKLFF
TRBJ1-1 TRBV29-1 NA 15 CSVAGDVGLNTEAFF
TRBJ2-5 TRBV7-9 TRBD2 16 CASSLGSSGGLETQYF
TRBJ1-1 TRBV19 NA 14 CASSIPSGGTEAFF
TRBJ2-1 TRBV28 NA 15 CASSSHRGSIGEQFF
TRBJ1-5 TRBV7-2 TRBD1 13 CASSWDRFQPQHF
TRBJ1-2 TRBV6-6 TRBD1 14 CASSYRTGGHGYTF
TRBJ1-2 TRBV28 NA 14 CASSPTSGNYGYTF
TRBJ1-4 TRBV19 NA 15 CASSIYFGVYEKLFF
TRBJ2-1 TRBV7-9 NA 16 CASSLNLAKFHNEQFF
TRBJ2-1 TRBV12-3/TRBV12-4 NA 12 CASSLSIYEQFF
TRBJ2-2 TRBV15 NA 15 CATHLGALNTGELFF
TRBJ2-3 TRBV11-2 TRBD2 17 CASSLVSGGANTDTQYF
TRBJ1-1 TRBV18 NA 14 CASSPSGVRAEAFF
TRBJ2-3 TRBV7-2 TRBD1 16 CASSSPGQGHADTQYF
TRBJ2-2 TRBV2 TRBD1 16 CASSVGQGGRTGELFF
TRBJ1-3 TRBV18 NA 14 CASSPGVAGNTIYF
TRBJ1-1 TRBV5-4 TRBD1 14 CASQPTGRTTEAFF
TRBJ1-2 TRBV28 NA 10 CASSSVGYTF
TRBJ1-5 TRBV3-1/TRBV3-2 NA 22 CASSQVVGRKGRKHNSNQPQHF
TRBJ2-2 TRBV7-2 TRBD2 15 CASSSPGAGGGELFF
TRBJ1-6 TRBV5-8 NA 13 CASSLRLDSPLHF
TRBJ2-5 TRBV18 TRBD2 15 CASSPTLAGGETQYF
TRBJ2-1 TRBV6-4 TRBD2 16 CASSGLAGAPHNEQFF
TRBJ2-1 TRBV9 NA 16 CASSVTGGPGYNEQFF
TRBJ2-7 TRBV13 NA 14 CASSLGRGSYEQYF
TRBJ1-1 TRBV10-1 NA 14 CASKLTILNTEAFF
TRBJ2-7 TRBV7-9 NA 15 CASSLEARSSYEQYF
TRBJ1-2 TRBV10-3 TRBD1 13 CATKDRANYGYTF
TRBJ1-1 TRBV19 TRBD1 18 CASSTGIGQVLANTEAFF
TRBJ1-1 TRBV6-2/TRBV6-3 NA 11 CASSYWGGAFF
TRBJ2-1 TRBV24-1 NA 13 CATSAPLVSSQFF
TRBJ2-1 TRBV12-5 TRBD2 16 CASGSPAGALMVAEFF
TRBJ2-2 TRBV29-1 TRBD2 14 CSVGAGGPIGELFF
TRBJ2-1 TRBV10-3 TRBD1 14 CAISEGQGPHEQFF
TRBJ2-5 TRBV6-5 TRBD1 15 CASSRQGAVQETQYF
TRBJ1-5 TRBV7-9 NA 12 CASSRLLQPQHF
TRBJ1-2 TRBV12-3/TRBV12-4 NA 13 CASSYGGTYGYTF
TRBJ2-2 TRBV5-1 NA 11 CASRVAGELFF
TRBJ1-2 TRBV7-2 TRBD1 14 CASSLAGQSYGYTF
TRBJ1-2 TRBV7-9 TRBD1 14 CASSPPGGWYGYTF
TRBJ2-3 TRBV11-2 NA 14 CATHLAESTDTQYF
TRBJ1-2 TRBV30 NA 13 CACQVQLNYGYTF
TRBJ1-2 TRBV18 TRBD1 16 CASSPQTGQGIYGYTF